One and the same sample provided the 9 T cell receptor beta chains below, sequenced in a study of blood T cell repertoires in COVID-19. TCRdb keeps only in-frame clones here, not all; method: immunoSEQ multiplex PCR. The table shows under 80,000 clones, with about 80% occurring only once. Sequencing was performed on peripheral blood. The receptor set was obtained from a human donor in a cohort sampled during active COVID-19.

This chain joins TRBV5-1 and TRBJ2-3; 8 bases align to TRBD2. Unmatched junction bases numbered 5, after V lost 0 bases and J lost 5 bases. The CDR3 spans 15 residues. Germline V CDR1 and CDR2: SGHRS, YFSETQ. CDR3 coding DNA: TGCGCCAGCAGCTTGGTAGCGGGAAGGGTAGATACGCAGTATTTT. Its translation: CASSLVAGRVDTQYF.

This clone came up a few times. The V and J genes are TRBV9 and TRBJ2-5; 9 nucleotides line up with TRBD1. This CDR3 is 16 amino acids long. V was clipped by 3 bases and J by 1 base; unmatched bases: 7. CDR1 is SGDLS and CDR2 is YYNGEE in the germline V gene. The CDR3 sequence is CASSAGQGLIQETQYF. The CDR3 DNA reads TGTGCCAGCAGCGCGGGACAGGGATTAATCCAAGAGACCCAGTACTTC. Variable domain in full (rest from reference TRBV9 and TRBJ2-5): DSGVTQTPKHLITATGQRVTLRCSPRSGDLSVYWYQQSLDQGLQFLIQYYNGEERAKGNILERFSAQQFPDLHSELNLSSLELGDSALYFCASSAGQGLIQETQYFGPGTRLLVL.

This clone was counted only a few times. The chain combines TRBV27 with TRBJ2-5, with D maybe TRBD1 (5 bases). This CDR3 spans 14 amino acids. Between the trimmed V and J ends, which lost 0 bases and 5 bases, there was a span of 10 bases. Germline V gene sequence: CDR1 MNHEY, CDR2 SMNVEV (reference sequence). The chain's CDR3 is CASSLSGWGETQYF. For the CDR3, the DNA is TGTGCCAGCAGTTTATCGGGGTGGGGCGAGACCCAGTACTTC.

This sequence joins TRBV30 and TRBJ1-4; a possible D gene is TRBD1 (6 bases). The CDR3 spans 15 residues. The ends were cut back, 3 bases at V and 0 bases at J, with 11 bases in the middle. Germline V gene data show CDR1 as GTSNPN and CDR2 as SVGIG (reference sequence). This CDR3 is CAWRVQGATNEKLFF. The CDR3 DNA sequence: TGTGCCTGGAGAGTACAGGGCGCAACTAATGAAAAACTGTTTTTT.

This clone has only a few counts. The CDR3 nucleotides read TGTGCCAGCAGTCCCGGCGGGGGCTTACGCGAAAAACTGTTTTTT. Its protein is CASSPGGGLREKLFF. The chain links TRBV6-5 to TRBJ1-4, with D possibly matching TRBD1 (6 bases). V lost 5 bases, J lost 8 bases, and 18 bases lay in between. The germline CDR1 and CDR2 sequences are MNHEY and SVGAGI. This CDR3 has 15 residues.

The chain links TRBV19 to TRBJ1-1, with 8 positions matching TRBD1. The CDR3 loop spans 14 amino acids. The J segment lost 7 bases and the V segment lost 5 bases, leaving 9 bases of the junction unmatched. CDR1 is LNHDA, CDR2 SQIVND, per germline (reference sequence). In DNA, the CDR3 is TGTGCCAGTAGTCCGAATCTACAGGGGGTTGAAGCTTTCTTT. Translating it yields CASSPNLQGVEAFF. Drawing the rest from reference TRBV19 and TRBJ1-1, the complete variable domain is DGGITQSPKYLFRKEGQNVTLSCEQNLNHDAMYWYRQDPGQGLRLIYYSQIVNDFQKGDIAEGYSVSREKKESFPLTVTSAQKNPTAFYLCASSPNLQGVEAFFGQGTRLTVV.

The chain has TRBV11-2 and TRBJ1-3; a weak D match, TRBD1 (5 bases). CDR1 SGHAT and CDR2 FQNNGV come from the germline V gene. The CDR3 has 15 amino acids. Between the trimmed V and J ends, which lost 4 bases and 0 bases, there was a span of 10 bases. CDR3 amino acids: CASSSLQVSGNTIYF. The CDR3 region has the DNA TGTGCCAGCAGCTCCCTACAGGTCTCTGGAAACACCATATATTTT. Complete variable domain (other parts from reference TRBV11-2 and TRBJ1-3): EAGVAQSPRYKIIEKRQSVAFWCNPISGHATLYWYQQILGQGPKLLIQFQNNGVVDDSQLPKDRFSAERLKGVDSTLKIQPAKLEDSAVYLCASSSLQVSGNTIYFGEGSWLTVV.

The chain is built from TRBV19 and TRBJ1-1; D not certain. Trimming removed 1 base at V and 0 bases at J, with 9 bases between. The CDR3 runs 15 residues. The germline V gene encodes CDR1 LNHDA and CDR2 SQIVND (reference sequence). CDR3 loop: CASSIVPGLNTEAFF. Here the CDR3 DNA reads TGTGCCAGTAGTATAGTACCAGGATTGAACACTGAAGCTTTCTTT.

The chain couples TRBV7-9 to TRBJ2-1, with D possibly matching TRBD2 (7 bases). CDR1 is SEHNR, CDR2 FQNEAQ, per germline (reference sequence). With 6 bases removed from V and 0 bases from J, the gap between germline ends came to 21 bases. The CDR3 loop spans 18 amino acids. The CDR3 is CASRGGGRTESSYNEQFF. In nucleotides, the CDR3 is TGTGCCAGCAGGGGAGGGGGGAGGACAGAGAGCTCCTACAATGAGCAGTTCTTC.